Below are 18 T cell receptor beta chains sequenced from a single sample in a study of blood T cell repertoires in COVID-19. Measured with immunoSEQ multiplex PCR; TCRdb has only the in-frame clones, and not every one. The table has over 150,000 clones, approximately 94% seen once. Sequenced input: peripheral blood. The receptor source for this set is a man aged 25 to 40 with COVID-19, enrolled during active disease.

V usage is TRBV3-1 (or the pseudogene TRBV3-2) and J usage is TRBJ1-6, with 8 bases fitting TRBD1. CDR3 length: 15 amino acids. The germline V gene has CDR1 LGHDT and CDR2 YNNKEL (reference sequence). V trimming: 1 base; J trimming: 7 bases; junction bases outside the gene matches: 3. The CDR3 loop is CASSQVQGANSPLHF. The CDR3 nucleotides read TGTGCCAGCAGCCAAGTGCAGGGGGCGAATTCACCCCTCCACTTT.

The chain recombines TRBV21-1 with TRBJ1-5. TRBV21-1 is reported as a pseudogene. This CDR3 has 15 residues. This CDR3 is CASSFPGLSNQPQHF. The CDR3 nucleotides are TGTGCCAGCAGTTTTCCGGGACTGTCCAATCAGCCCCAGCATTTT.

The chain carries TRBV18 and TRBJ2-5; 14 bases are a match to TRBD2. Germline-derived CDR1 and CDR2 are KGHSH and LQKENI. Trimming at V came to 6 bases and at J to 3 bases, leaving 0 bases not matched to a gene. The CDR3 consists of 14 residues. The CDR3 DNA reads TGTGCCAGCTCGGGACTAGCGGGGGAAGAGACCCAGTACTTC. The encoded protein is CASSGLAGEETQYF.

This chain joins TRBV27 and TRBJ1-1; a weak D match, TRBD1 (6 bases). CDR1 is MNHEY, CDR2 SMNVEV, per germline (reference sequence). This CDR3 comprises 14 residues. The V gene lost 6 bases and the J gene lost 5 bases, with 16 bases spanning the gap. The CDR3 DNA sequence: TGTGCCAGCAGGATACTCAGGGGTAGTACTGAAGCTTTCTTT. It codes for CASRILRGSTEAFF.

This chain uses TRBV25-1 with TRBJ2-7; TRBD2 might be the D (7 bases). Germline V gene data show CDR1 as MGHDK and CDR2 as SYGVNS. Trimming took 4 bases from V and 2 from J, leaving 15 bases between them. The CDR3 has 15 amino acids. The CDR3 reads CASSVARGGTYEQYF. The CDR3 DNA reads as TGTGCCAGCAGTGTTGCAAGGGGGGGCACCTACGAGCAGTACTTC.

J is TRBJ2-7 and V is TRBV2, with TRBD1 matching 7 bases. Looked up from germline, CDR1 is SNHLY and CDR2 is FYNNEI. This CDR3 is 17 amino acids long. The ends lost 2 bases at V and 4 bases at J; junction bases unmatched: 14. The CDR3 nucleotides are TGTGCCAGCAGTGAATCTTATTGGGGGACAGCTACTTACGAGCAGTACTTC. It translates to CASSESYWGTATYEQYF.

V usage is TRBV7-9 and J usage is TRBJ2-1, with 11 bases aligning to TRBD1. The germline V gene has CDR1 SEHNR and CDR2 FQNEAQ (reference sequence). The ends lost 0 bases at V and 3 bases at J; junction bases unmatched: 4. The CDR3 runs 17 residues. CDR3 loop: CASSLAGTGGFYNEQFF. The CDR3, as DNA: TGTGCCAGCAGCTTAGCCGGGACAGGGGGATTCTACAATGAGCAGTTCTTC.

V is TRBV12-2 and J is TRBJ1-1; the table's D call, TRBD1, was not checked against the DNA. TRBV12-2 is deemed a pseudogene. This CDR3 contains 13 residues. The CDR3 sequence: CASRSHRNTEAFF. The CDR3 DNA is TGTGCAAGTCGCTCTCACAGGAACACTGAAGCTTTCTTT.

The chain joins TRBV5-1 to TRBJ2-1, with TRBD1 matching over 9 bases. The CDR3 contains 15 residues. The ends lost 0 bases at V and 6 bases at J; junction bases unmatched: 4. Germline-derived CDR1 and CDR2 are SGHRS and YFSETQ. The CDR3 is CASSLEGQGSNEQFF. The CDR3 DNA is TGCGCCAGCAGCTTGGAGGGACAGGGCAGCAATGAGCAGTTCTTC.

In this sample, this clone turned up once. CDR3 in amino acids: CAIMYSLQRTDTQYF. The CDR3 DNA reads as TGTGCCATCATGTACTCGCTTCAGAGGACAGATACGCAGTATTTT. This sequence joins TRBV10-3 and TRBJ2-3; D gene unclear. The CDR3 has 15 amino acids. V was shortened by 7 bases and J by 3 bases, with 17 bases between the two germline ends. Germline lookup yields CDR1 ENHRY and CDR2 SYGVKD.

The CDR3 bases are TGTGCCAGCAGTGACGGGCTTCCGGACTATAGCAATCAGCCCCAGCATTTT. Translating gives CASSDGLPDYSNQPQHF. The rearrangement links TRBV6-4 to TRBJ1-5, with D uncertain. CDR3 length: 17 amino acids. The germline V and J ends were trimmed by 2 bases and 0 bases, with 14 bases remaining between them. CDR1 is MRHNA and CDR2 is SNTAGT in the germline V gene.

The rearrangement links TRBV10-1 to TRBJ2-2; TRBD1 matches 12 bases. V was clipped by 5 bases and J by 4 bases; unmatched bases: 8. The germline gives CDR1 WNHNN, CDR2 SYGVQD (reference sequence). The CDR3 sequence is 17 residues long. CDR3 DNA: TGCGCCAGCAGTACCGGGACAGGGGGCGCATCCACCGGGGAGCTGTTTTTT. Protein sequence: CASSTGTGGASTGELFF.

V gene TRBV5-1 combines with J gene TRBJ1-6; D remains unclear. The CDR3 covers 18 residues. The germline V gene encodes CDR1 SGHRS and CDR2 YFSETQ. Trimming took 0 bases from V and 0 from J, leaving 13 bases between them. The CDR3 sequence is CASSLGRDRSSYNSPLHF. The CDR3 nucleotides are TGCGCCAGCAGCTTGGGACGGGATCGAAGCTCCTATAATTCACCCCTCCACTTT.

V is TRBV24-1 and J is TRBJ1-5; 7 bases agree with TRBD1. This CDR3 region has 17 residues. The germline gives CDR1 KGHDR, CDR2 SFDVKD. V lost 6 bases, J lost 0 bases, and 10 bases stayed unmatched. In DNA, the CDR3 is TGTGCCACCAGTCAACAGACAGGGAGCTATAGCAATCAGCCCCAGCATTTT. As protein: CATSQQTGSYSNQPQHF.

This chain joins TRBV28 and TRBJ1-5; maybe TRBD1 (6 bases). Trimming cost V 4 bases and J 0 bases, with 13 bases left between them. This CDR3 is built from 16 residues. Germline V gene data show CDR1 as MDHEN and CDR2 as SYDVKM. Here the CDR3 reads CASSSLQGYSNQPQHF. In nucleotides, the CDR3 is TGTGCCAGCAGTTCCCTACAGGGCTATAGCAATCAGCCCCAGCATTTT.

CDR3 region: CASSVGPRVEGYTF. The CDR3 bases are TGTGCCAGTAGTGTCGGGCCGAGGGTTGAGGGCTACACCTTC. V is TRBV19 and J is TRBJ1-2; D unresolved. The CDR3 has 14 residues. From germline, CDR1 is LNHDA and CDR2 SQIVND (reference sequence). V lost 5 bases, J lost 8 bases, and 18 bases lay in between.

V usage is TRBV19 and J usage is TRBJ1-4; 11 bases map to TRBD1. The CDR3 is made up of 15 amino acids. Germline CDR1 is LNHDA and CDR2 is SQIVND (reference sequence). V lost 6 bases, J lost 5 bases, and 5 bases stayed unmatched. The CDR3 DNA is TGTGCCAGTAGGAAAGGACAGGGGGCAAATGAAAAACTGTTTTTT. It codes for CASRKGQGANEKLFF.

This chain uses TRBV6-5 with TRBJ1-5, with 8 positions matching TRBD1. The CDR3 has 14 amino acids. The V and J ends lost 9 bases and 2 bases, in that order; junction bases with no gene match: 6. The germline gives CDR1 MNHEY, CDR2 SVGAGI. CDR3 nucleotide sequence: TGTGCCAGTAGAGGACAGGGAGGCAATCAGCCCCAGCATTTT. Residues: CASRGQGGNQPQHF.